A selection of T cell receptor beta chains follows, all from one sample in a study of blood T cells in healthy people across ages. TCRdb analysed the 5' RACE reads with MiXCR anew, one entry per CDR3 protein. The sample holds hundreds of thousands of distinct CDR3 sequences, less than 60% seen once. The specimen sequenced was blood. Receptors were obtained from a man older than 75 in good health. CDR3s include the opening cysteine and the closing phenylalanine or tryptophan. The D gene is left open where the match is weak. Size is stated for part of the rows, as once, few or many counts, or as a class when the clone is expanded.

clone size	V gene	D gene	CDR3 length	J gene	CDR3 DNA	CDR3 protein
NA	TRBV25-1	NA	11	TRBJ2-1	TGTGCCAGCAATAGCTTCCGCGGGCAGTTCTTC	CASNSFRGQFF
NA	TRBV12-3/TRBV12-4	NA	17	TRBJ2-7	TGTGCCAACAGTTTAGCGGTTGGAGGGGGCTCCTACAATGAGCAGTACTTC	CANSLAVGGGSYNEQYF
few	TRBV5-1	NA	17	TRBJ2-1	TGCGCCAGCAGCTTAGGGGGAGGGTCCCCCCCCGCGAATGAGCAGTTCTTC	CASSLGGGSPPANEQFF
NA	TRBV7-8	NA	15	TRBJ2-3	TGTGCCAGCAGCTTAGCTGAGAGGGTAACAGATACGCAGTATTTT	CASSLAERVTDTQYF
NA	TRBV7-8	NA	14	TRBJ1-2	TGTGCCAGCAGCCCGGACGGCGTGGACTATGGCTACACCTTC	CASSPDGVDYGYTF
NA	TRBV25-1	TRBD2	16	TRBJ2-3	TGTGCCAGCAGTGGAAGGACTAGCGGGAAGGCAGATACGCAGTATTTT	CASSGRTSGKADTQYF
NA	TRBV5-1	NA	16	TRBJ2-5	TGCGCCAGCAGCTTGGATACCAGGGGTAGCTACAATGAGCAGTACTTC	CASSLDTRGSYNEQYF
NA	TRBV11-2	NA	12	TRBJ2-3	TGTGCCAGCACCACCATTGAGGATGCGCAGTATTTT	CASTTIEDAQYF
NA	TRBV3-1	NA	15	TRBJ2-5	TGTGCCAGCAGCCAAGATTGGGGCTACCAAGAGACCCAGTACTTC	CASSQDWGYQETQYF
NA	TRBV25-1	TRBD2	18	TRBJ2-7	TGTGCCGGCAGTCCGAAACCAGTAGCGGGATTCAGGACCTACGAGCAGTACTTC	CAGSPKPVAGFRTYEQYF
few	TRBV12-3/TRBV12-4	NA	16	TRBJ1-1	TGTGCCAGCAGGGCTCCTCACCGAGGCTTCAACACTGAAGCTTTCTTT	CASRAPHRGFNTEAFF
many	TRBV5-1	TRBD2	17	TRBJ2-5	TGCGCCAGCAGCTTGGTGGCCACCGGGACTAGCGGGAGTAAACAGTACTTC	CASSLVATGTSGSKQYF
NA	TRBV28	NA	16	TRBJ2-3	TGTGCCAGCAGTTCAGGGGGGGGGCATTTGACAGATACGCAGTATTTT	CASSSGGGHLTDTQYF
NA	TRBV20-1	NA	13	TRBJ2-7	TGCAGTGCTAGACGACAGACTTCCTACGAGCAGTACTTC	CSARRQTSYEQYF
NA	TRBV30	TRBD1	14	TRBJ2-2	TGTGCCTGGGCATGGACAGGGGTATTCGGGGAGCTGTTTTTT	CAWAWTGVFGELFF
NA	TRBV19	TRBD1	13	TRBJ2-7	TGTGCCAGTAGTAGGGGACAGTACAATGAGCAGTACTTC	CASSRGQYNEQYF
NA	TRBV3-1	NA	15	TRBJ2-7	TGTGCCAGCAGCCAAGGTCCACACCTGGTAGACGAGCGGTACTTC	CASSQGPHLVDERYF
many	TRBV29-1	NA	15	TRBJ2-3	TGCAGCGTTGTTCTCCCCGGGTCAAGCACAGATACGCAGTATTTT	CSVVLPGSSTDTQYF
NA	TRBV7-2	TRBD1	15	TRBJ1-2	TGTGCCAGCAGCTATGCAGGGGGCGCAACGGATGGCTACACCTTC	CASSYAGGATDGYTF
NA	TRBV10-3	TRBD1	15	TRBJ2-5	TGTGCCATCAGTGGTTGGGACAGGGATGTCGAGACCCAGTACTTC	CAISGWDRDVETQYF
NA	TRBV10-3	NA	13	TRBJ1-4	TGTGCCATCAGTGACGGTTACAATGAAAAACTGTTTTTT	CAISDGYNEKLFF
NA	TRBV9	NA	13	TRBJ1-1	TGTGCCAGCAGCGCAGGGGTCGGCACTGAAGCTTTCTTT	CASSAGVGTEAFF